The source of this T cell receptor (beta chain) is a study of blood T cell repertoires in COVID-19. Study context: Some COVID-19 samples were acute and others convalescent; all came from the United States, Italy and Spain. Nucleic acid was either cDNA or gDNA, and it came from T cells, B-cell-depleted T cells, or PBMCs.

Measured with immunoSEQ multiplex PCR; TCRdb has only the in-frame clones, and not every one. Here the sample spans about 250,000 clones, about 84% being singletons. There are 14 residues in the CDR3. The V gene lost 4 bases and the J gene lost 8 bases, with 16 bases spanning the gap. Germline V CDR1 and CDR2: KGHDR, SFDVKD. The sample consisted of peripheral blood. The chain couples TRBV24-1 to TRBJ1-2; tentatively, D is TRBD1 (5 bases). The receptor was derived from a woman aged 80 or over with COVID-19, enrolled during active disease. The CDR3, as DNA: TGTGCCACCAGTGAGCGTGGGACGGGGGTCGGCTACACCTTC. The encoded protein is CATSERGTGVGYTF.